This record looks at one T cell receptor beta chain sequence and its context. This sample is part of a study of blood T cell repertoires in COVID-19. Authors' analysis steps: Counts of nucleated cells, estimated from reference gene primer amplification, were obtained. Measured with immunoSEQ multiplex PCR; TCRdb has only the in-frame clones, and not every one. V, J and clone size were drawn from that table, and D and trimming were deduced from the DNA. Here the sample spans about 300,000 clones, about 89% being singletons. V shed 0 bases, J shed 0 bases, and the junction held 2 bases outside the gene matches. From germline, CDR1 is SGDLS and CDR2 YYNGEE. The CDR3 runs 16 residues.

This receptor was identified in a man between 18 and 35 years old who had recovered from COVID-19. This rearrangement joins TRBV9 to TRBJ1-3; TRBD1 matches 8 bases. Sequencing was done on a sample of peripheral blood. The CDR3 reads CASSVGGQGSGNTIYF. Written as DNA, the CDR3 is TGTGCCAGCAGCGTAGGAGGACAGGGCTCTGGAAACACCATATATTTT.